This T cell receptor beta chain was retrieved from a study of blood T cell repertoires in COVID-19. Study-level background: Sources were T cells, B-cell-depleted T cells, or PBMCs; the material itself was cDNA or gDNA.

How the authors handled the data: Nucleated cell number was recorded as an estimate derived from reference gene primer amplification. Generated by immunoSEQ multiplex PCR, the TCRdb table keeps only in-frame clones and is missing some. V and J calls and clone size are given by that table; D and trimming were obtained from the DNA. The sample has roughly 340,000 clones, over 70% seen once. Germline V gene lookup returns CDR1 LGHDT and CDR2 YNNKEL (reference sequence). There are 15 residues in the CDR3. V lost 3 bases and J 4 bases, leaving 15 bases between the germline ends. The sequencing input was peripheral blood. The chain combines TRBV3-1 (or the pseudogene TRBV3-2) with TRBJ1-2, with D tentatively TRBD1 (6 bases). The TCR was taken from a woman aged 45-60 years with COVID-19, enrolled during active disease. For the CDR3, the DNA is TGTGCCAGCAGCCACATGGTAGGGGGTGTCTATGGCTACACCTTC. Encoded protein: CASSHMVGGVYGYTF.